This TCR beta chain was recovered during a study of blood T cell repertoires in COVID-19. Study context: Donors in the United States, Italy and Spain gave samples during acute or convalescent COVID-19. PBMCs, B-cell-depleted T cells, or T cells were the source of the cDNA or gDNA that made up the material.

In the original processing: Reference gene primers were amplified, and this amplification served to estimate nucleated cell counts. Data came from immunoSEQ multiplex PCR; TCRdb stores just in-frame clones and leaves some out. V, J and clone size derive from that table, while D and trimming were established from the DNA sequence. The sample yields approximately 140,000 clones, around 81% seen once. The table lists this clone with a few counts. This clonotype was obtained from a human donor with acute or convalescent COVID-19. The donor label of this sample is uncertain. Sequenced sample: peripheral blood.

The CDR3 sequence: CASSTNREAFF. In DNA, the CDR3 is TGTGCCAGTTCTACCAACAGGGAAGCTTTCTTT. The chain has TRBV19 and TRBJ1-1; TRBD1 might be the D (5 bases). This CDR3 comprises 11 residues. Germline CDR1 is LNHDA and CDR2 is SQIVND (reference sequence). Trimming shortened V by 8 bases and J by 8 bases, and 12 bases separated the two germline ends.